This T cell receptor (beta chain) was captured by sequencing in a study of T-cell memory formation after mild COVID-19 (dated by TCRdb to about 2021). Describing the broader study: TCR sequence clusters from the two donors were found to be largely donor specific. Two young, previously healthy adult volunteers made up the cohort, one male and one female. Longitudinal TCRalpha and TCRbeta repertoire sequencing tracked T-cell clones expanding and contracting after mild COVID-19 in a couple of donors. Paper-wide results and their limitations: Some responding clones were found in pre-infection memory, which suggests that pre-existing cross-reactive memory T cells took part in the SARS-CoV-2 response. Only a couple of mild cases were covered by the study, and larger cohorts that include severe cases with pre-infection samples were considered necessary. Whether the second-wave clones peaking on day 37 were SARS-CoV-2 specific was not confirmed. From day 15 to 85, contracting clones showed balanced CD4/CD8 phenotypes, whereas a second wave of clones that expanded from day 15 to 37 leaned towards CD4+. Contracting CD4+ clones were located mainly in the CM and EM memory subsets, whereas CD8+ clones were found to be enriched in EMRA.

Instrument on record: Illumina NovaSeq 6000. TCRalpha and TCRbeta cDNA libraries were constructed by 5'RACE with constant-segment primers, with sample barcodes and unique molecular identifiers being introduced. RNA was extracted from every sample with Trizol reagent. Amplification of the libraries took two PCR steps, and the second step added a second sample barcode plus Illumina TruSeq adapters. Sequencing of the libraries was done on an Illumina NovaSeq, producing 2 x 150 bp paired-end reads. The paper's data handling went like this. Reads were demultiplexed and collapsed into UMI-guided consensus sequences with migec v1.2.7. Using mixcr v2.1.11, UMI consensuses were aligned to TRA and TRB V and J templates and then assembled into clonotypes. Clonotypes were classified as expanded or contracted when called significant by both edgeR and NoisET, with noise models trained on biological replicates. For edgeR calls, a false discovery rate-adjusted p below 0.01 and a log2 fold-change threshold of 1 were applied. As an exploratory analysis of dynamics, PCA with hierarchical clustering was applied to max-normalized trajectories of the 1000 most abundant clonotypes. Separately sequenced CD4+ and CD8+ repertoires were used to assign the CD4 or CD8 phenotype of responding clones. The public sequencing data were trimmed at Q25 with fastp and processed into clonotypes with MiXCR by TCRdb, which kept only in-frame beta chains. Duplicate CDR3 protein sequences are folded into a single record with the most common DNA and genes. Clone size and V and J calls follow TCRdb, not the original study. This sample is represented by about 190,000 distinct CDR3 sequences; 15% to 20% of them were singletons. In total, the top ten clones hold roughly 2.4% of the sample.

Ficoll-Paque density gradient centrifugation was the method used to isolate PBMCs. Details on this clonotype: Its antigen is not yet known. Base qualities are not recorded, but no much larger clone differs from it by a single base.

Sequenced input: PBMCs or a T cell subset sorted from them (not recorded which). The receptor was isolated from an adult woman who had mild COVID-19 (a few samples of this study predate the infection). The sample titles of this study are shuffled in the database, so cell type and time point are left out; the donor was told from shared clones.

For the CDR3, the sequence is CASSLAGYPTEAFF. The bases are TGTGCCAGCAGCTTAGCAGGATATCCCACTGAAGCTTTCTTT. This chain is built from TRBV11-2 and TRBJ1-1, with no confidently assigned D gene. The junction shows trimming of 1 base on V and 4 bases on J, plus 10 bases between the germline ends. CDR1 SGHAT and CDR2 FQNNGV are derived from the germline V gene. There are 14 amino acids in the CDR3, from cysteine to phenylalanine inclusive. Only the CDR3 DNA is retained, 42 bases long and in frame from the first base.